This paragraph reports one T cell receptor (beta chain). Generated by immunoSEQ multiplex PCR, the TCRdb table keeps only in-frame clones and is missing some. The table records more than 10,000 clones, approximately 90% of them present only once. This sample stems from a study of chemoradiotherapy in HPV16-positive cancers. The germline CDR1 and CDR2 sequences are GTSNPN and SVGIG (reference sequence). Trimming removed 3 bases from V and 6 bases from J, with 14 bases in between. The CDR3 totals 14 residues. This chain connects TRBV30 to TRBJ2-2, with D possibly being TRBD1 (6 bases). The starting material was blood, obtained from a patient who underwent chemoradiotherapy. The origin of this receptor is a human donor with HPV-associated anogenital cancer. CDR3 sequence: CAWRQPGDPGELFF. In nucleotides, the CDR3 is TGTGCCTGGAGGCAACCAGGGGATCCCGGGGAGCTGTTTTTT.